The TCR beta chain described here comes from a study of Ad26.COV2.S vaccination and SARS-CoV-2 variants. The CDR3 loop spans 14 amino acids. Germline CDR1 reads MNHEY; CDR2 reads SVGAGI. The ends were cut back, 8 bases at V and 3 bases at J, with 16 bases in the middle. Noted treatment: about 20 received Ad26.COV2.S at low or high dose, single or two shots; 5 received placebo; per-sample allocation not given. The study sampled participants on day 63 after the first vaccine or placebo injection. Participants' vaccine, an Ad26 vector, delivered Wuhan-strain SARS-CoV-2 spike. Sequencing was performed with immunoSEQ multiplex PCR; in TCRdb, only in-frame clones are kept and a portion is missing. The sample holds 440,000 or so clones, about 90% seen once. Details on this clone: The antigen is unknown.

The study, taken as a whole, reports: Ad26.COV2.S recipients had broader spike-specific TCRs (P = 0.0014).

The sequence came from a person aged 18 to 59 who received the Ad26.COV2.S COVID-19 vaccine or a placebo. The starting material was peripheral blood, obtained in a trial of Ad26.COV2.S vaccine versus placebo. The chain combines TRBV6-5 with TRBJ2-5; D is undetermined. CDR3 residues: CASGSFRAEETQYF. DNA for the CDR3: TGTGCCAGCGGGTCGTTTAGGGCAGAAGAGACCCAGTACTTC.